This TCR beta chain originates from a study of shared T cell receptors in the human thymus (dated by TCRdb to about 2021). For the wider study: The study investigated the way shared, self-reactive T-cell receptor alpha chains are produced in the human thymus.

About this clone itself: Its antigen remains undetermined. At one boundary the junction diverges from the germline segment, which might be a read error.

Library preparation used the immunoSEQ multiplex PCR assay. TCRdb re-hosts the immuneACCESS table, in-frame sequences only. Its copies lack some clones; in the studies checked, an unresolved V gene accounts for under half of them, and the cause for the rest is not known. The sample table contains hundreds of thousands of clones; only one count was recorded for 88% of them. The top ten clonotypes cover 0.01% of the sample. Reading the germline V gene gives CDR1 SGHRS and CDR2 YFSETQ. The CDR3 sequence holds 16 residues, the cysteine and phenylalanine included. The sequence is cut down to CDR3 DNA, 48 bases in frame from base 1. These data were also filed under a second study, of human thymus T cells. The second study reports: The donors were immunologically healthy infants in Finland who had open corrective cardiac surgery for congenital heart defects. Thymus tissue was collected as surgical resects that were removed during corrective cardiac surgery. Both the thymic and the peripheral blood repertoires appeared to show biased V and J gene segment usage. The related research reported highly overlapping thymic TCR repertoires among unrelated individuals. The study characterized TCR alpha and beta repertoires from under ten infant thymus samples and a few related peripheral blood samples. Donor ages ranged from 7 to 244 days, and the cohort comprised over five male and a couple of female infants. After being mechanically released from the tissue, thymocytes were kept at -70 degrees C in pellets of roughly 9.5-32 million cells. Genomic DNA was extracted from frozen cell pellets with a QIAsymphony instrument. TCRB and TCRAD loci were amplified from a standardized quantity of quality-controlled genomic DNA using the immunoSEQ multiplex PCR assay. Amplicons spanned the V(D)J region at a length sufficient to cover the CDR3 and identify V and J genes. Through the commercial immunoSEQ service, the amplicons were sequenced on an Illumina platform. Primer bias and sequencing errors were corrected as previously described, and TCRAD and TCRB were defined on the basis of the IMGT database. immunoSEQ Analyzer 3.0 and VDJTools were used for repertoire analysis, which covered basic statistics, V/J segment usage, diversity estimates, rarefaction and pairwise overlap. Diversity was estimated with Chao1, ChaoE, Efron-Thisted, Shannon and inverse Simpson indices, and also on datasets down-sampled to the smallest sample. Repertoire overlap was determined by strict matching of CDR3 nucleotide sequence, V gene and J gene, and Jaccard-based multidimensional scaling clustering was applied. Thymus samples yielded on average roughly 800,000 unique TCRB clonotypes, compared with 70,000 to 85,000 from blood samples.

This clonotype was obtained from a boy in the first two years of life with a congenital heart defect. Donor details come from another sample of the same person, matched by shared clones. The sequence joins TRBV5-1 to TRBJ1-4, with no confident D gene call. The specimen sequenced was thymocytes. The encoded CDR3 is CASSLGGIHTTEKLFF. The DNA reads TGCGCCAGCAGCTTGGGCGGGATCCATACTACTGAAAAACTGTTTTTT.